This T cell receptor (beta chain) was retrieved from a study of blood T cell repertoires in COVID-19. Looking at the study overall: T cells, B-cell-depleted T cells, or PBMCs provided the cDNA or gDNA that served as material.

The germline CDR1 and CDR2 sequences are MDHEN and SYDVKM. The CDR3 has 15 amino acids. How the authors handled the data: Reference gene primer amplification gave nucleated cell count estimates. The method was immunoSEQ multiplex PCR; TCRdb's version includes in-frame clones alone and lacks a portion of them. V and J calls and clone size are copied from that table; D and trimming were computed from the DNA. This sample has about 120,000 clones, with about four fifths found just once. Note on this clone: The junction does not match germline at one end; this may be a read error.

The material sequenced was peripheral blood. This clonotype was sampled from a man aged 25 to 45 with COVID-19, enrolled during active disease. V usage is TRBV28 and J usage is TRBJ2-7, with TRBD1 matching 7 bases. CDR3 DNA: TGTGCCGGCAGTTTAGCCAACGTACAGGGGTACGAGCAGTACTTC. Its protein is CAGSLANVQGYEQYF.